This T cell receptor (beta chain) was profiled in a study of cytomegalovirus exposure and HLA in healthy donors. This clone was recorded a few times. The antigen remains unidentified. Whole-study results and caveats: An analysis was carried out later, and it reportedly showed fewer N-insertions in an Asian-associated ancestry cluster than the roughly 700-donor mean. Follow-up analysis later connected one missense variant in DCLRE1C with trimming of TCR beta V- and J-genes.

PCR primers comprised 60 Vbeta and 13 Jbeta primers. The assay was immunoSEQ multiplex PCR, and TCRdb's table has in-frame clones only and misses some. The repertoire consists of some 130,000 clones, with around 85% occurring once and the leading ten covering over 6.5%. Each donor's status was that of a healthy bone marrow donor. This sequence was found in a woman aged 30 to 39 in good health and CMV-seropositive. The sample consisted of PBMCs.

The CDR3 region is CASSPAGAYYNEQFF. The CDR3 coding sequence is TGCGCCAGCAGCCCAGCGGGGGCGTACTACAATGAGCAGTTCTTC. V gene TRBV5-1 combines with J gene TRBJ2-1; TRBD2 agrees at 8 bases. The CDR3 spans 15 residues. Germline V CDR1 and CDR2: SGHRS, YFSETQ. V lost 4 bases and J lost 3; bases outside the gene matches: 6.